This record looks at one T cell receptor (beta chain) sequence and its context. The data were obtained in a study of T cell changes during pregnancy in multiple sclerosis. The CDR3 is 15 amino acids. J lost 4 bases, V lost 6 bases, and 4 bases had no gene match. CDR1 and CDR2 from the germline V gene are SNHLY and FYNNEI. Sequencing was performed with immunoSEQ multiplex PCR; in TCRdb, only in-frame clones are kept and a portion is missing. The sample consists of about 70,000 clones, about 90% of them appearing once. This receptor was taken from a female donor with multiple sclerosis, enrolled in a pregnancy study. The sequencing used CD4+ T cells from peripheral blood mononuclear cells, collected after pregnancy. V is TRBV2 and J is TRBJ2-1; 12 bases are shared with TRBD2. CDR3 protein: CASSRLAGAYNEQFF. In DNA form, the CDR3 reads TGTGCCAGCAGCCGACTAGCGGGGGCGTACAATGAGCAGTTCTTC.